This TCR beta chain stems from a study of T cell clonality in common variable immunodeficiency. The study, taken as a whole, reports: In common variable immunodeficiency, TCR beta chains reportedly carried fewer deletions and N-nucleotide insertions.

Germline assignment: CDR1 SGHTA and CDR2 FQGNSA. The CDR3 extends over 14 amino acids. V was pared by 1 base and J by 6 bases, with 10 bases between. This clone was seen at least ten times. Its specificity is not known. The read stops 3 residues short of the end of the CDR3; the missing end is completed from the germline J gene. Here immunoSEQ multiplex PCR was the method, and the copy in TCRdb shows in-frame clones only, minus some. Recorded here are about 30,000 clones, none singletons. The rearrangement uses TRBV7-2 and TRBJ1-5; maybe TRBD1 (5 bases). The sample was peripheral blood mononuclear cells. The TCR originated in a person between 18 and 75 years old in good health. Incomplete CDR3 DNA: TGTGCCAGCAGCTTAGTGGGGGGTGGTCAGCCC. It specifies CASSLVGGGQP. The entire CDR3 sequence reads CASSLVGGGQPQHF.